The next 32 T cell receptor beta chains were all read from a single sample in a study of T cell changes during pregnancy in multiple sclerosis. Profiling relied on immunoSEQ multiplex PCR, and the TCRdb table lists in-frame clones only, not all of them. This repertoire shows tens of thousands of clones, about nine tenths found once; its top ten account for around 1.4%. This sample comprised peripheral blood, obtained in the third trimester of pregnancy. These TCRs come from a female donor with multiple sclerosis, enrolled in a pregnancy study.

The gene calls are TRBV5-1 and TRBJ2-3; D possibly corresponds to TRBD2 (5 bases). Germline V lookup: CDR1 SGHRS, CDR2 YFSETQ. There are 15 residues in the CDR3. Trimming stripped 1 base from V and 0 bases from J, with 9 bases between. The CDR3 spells CASSLTSSSTDTQYF. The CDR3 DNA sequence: TGCGCCAGCAGCTTGACTAGTAGTAGCACAGATACGCAGTATTTT.

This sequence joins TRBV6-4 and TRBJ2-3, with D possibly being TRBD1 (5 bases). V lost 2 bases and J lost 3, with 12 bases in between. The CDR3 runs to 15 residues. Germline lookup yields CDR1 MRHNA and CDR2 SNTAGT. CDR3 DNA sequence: TGTGCCAGCAGTGACAGGGGAATCGGTACAGATACGCAGTATTTT. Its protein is CASSDRGIGTDTQYF.

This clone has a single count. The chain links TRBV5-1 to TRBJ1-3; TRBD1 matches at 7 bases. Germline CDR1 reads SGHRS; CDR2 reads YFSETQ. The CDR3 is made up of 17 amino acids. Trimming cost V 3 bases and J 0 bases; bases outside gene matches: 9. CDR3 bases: TGCGCCAGCAGCTCAATGAAAGGGACAGACTCTGGAAACACCATATATTTT. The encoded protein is CASSSMKGTDSGNTIYF.

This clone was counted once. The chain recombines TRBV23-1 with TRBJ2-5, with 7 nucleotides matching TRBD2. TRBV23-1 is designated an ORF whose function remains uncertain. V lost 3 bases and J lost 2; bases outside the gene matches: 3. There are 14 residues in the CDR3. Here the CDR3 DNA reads TGCGCCAGCAGTCAGAGGACTAGTCAAGAGACCCAGTACTTC. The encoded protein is CASSQRTSQETQYF.

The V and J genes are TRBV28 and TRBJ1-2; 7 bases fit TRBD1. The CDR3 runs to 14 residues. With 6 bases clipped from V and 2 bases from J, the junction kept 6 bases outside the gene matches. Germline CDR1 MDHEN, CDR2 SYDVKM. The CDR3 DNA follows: TGTGCCAGCAGCCGGGACAGATTGAACTATGGCTACACCTTC. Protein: CASSRDRLNYGYTF.

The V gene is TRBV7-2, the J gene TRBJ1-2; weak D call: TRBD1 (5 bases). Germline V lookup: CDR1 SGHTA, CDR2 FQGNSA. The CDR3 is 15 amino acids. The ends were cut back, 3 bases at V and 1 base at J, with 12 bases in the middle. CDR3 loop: CASSLGRGSNYGYTF. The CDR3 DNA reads TGTGCCAGCAGCTTGGGTCGGGGGAGTAACTATGGCTACACCTTC.

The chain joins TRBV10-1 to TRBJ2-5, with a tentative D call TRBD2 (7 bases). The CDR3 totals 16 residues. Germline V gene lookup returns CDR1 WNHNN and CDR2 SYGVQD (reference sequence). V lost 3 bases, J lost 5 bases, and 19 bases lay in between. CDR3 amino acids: CASSDGGRGAWETQYF. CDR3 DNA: TGCGCCAGCAGTGACGGGGGTCGGGGGGCATGGGAGACCCAGTACTTC.

DNA of the CDR3: TGTGCCATCGGGGGACAGGTGAACACTGAAGCTTTCTTT. Encoded protein: CAIGGQVNTEAFF. V usage is TRBV10-3 and J usage is TRBJ1-1, with 8 bases matching TRBD1. In germline, CDR1 is ENHRY, CDR2 SYGVKD. The J segment lost 0 bases and the V segment lost 8 bases, leaving 2 bases of the junction unmatched. This CDR3 has 13 residues.

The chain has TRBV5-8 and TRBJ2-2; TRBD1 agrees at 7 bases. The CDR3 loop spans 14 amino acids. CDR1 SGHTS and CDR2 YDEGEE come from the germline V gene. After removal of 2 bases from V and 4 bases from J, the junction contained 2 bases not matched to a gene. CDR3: CASSLQGTTGELFF. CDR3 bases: TGTGCCAGCAGCTTACAGGGGACCACCGGGGAGCTGTTTTTT.

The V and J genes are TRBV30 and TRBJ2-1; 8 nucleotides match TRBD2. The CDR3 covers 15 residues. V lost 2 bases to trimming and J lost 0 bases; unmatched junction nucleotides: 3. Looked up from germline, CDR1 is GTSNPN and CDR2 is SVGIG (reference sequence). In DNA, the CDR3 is TGTGCCTGGAGTACTAGCGGAGACTCCTACAATGAGCAGTTCTTC. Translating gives CAWSTSGDSYNEQFF.

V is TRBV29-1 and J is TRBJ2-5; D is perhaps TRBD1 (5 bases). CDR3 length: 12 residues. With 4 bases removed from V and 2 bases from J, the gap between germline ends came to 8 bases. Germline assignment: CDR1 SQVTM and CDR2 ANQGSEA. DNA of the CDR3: TGCAGCGTTGTCAACAGGCAAGAGACCCAGTACTTC. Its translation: CSVVNRQETQYF.

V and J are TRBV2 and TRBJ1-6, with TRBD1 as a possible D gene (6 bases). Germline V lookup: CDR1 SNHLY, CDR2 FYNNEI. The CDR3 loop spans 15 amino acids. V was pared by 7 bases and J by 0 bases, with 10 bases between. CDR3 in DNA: TGTGCCAGCAACGACAGGCTCTCCTATAATTCACCCCTCCACTTT. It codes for CASNDRLSYNSPLHF.

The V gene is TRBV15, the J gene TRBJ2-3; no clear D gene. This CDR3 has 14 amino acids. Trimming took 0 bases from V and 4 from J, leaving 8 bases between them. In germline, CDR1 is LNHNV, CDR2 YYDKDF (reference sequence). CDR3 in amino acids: CATSRDTVADTQYF. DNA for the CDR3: TGTGCCACCAGCAGAGATACGGTGGCAGATACGCAGTATTTT.

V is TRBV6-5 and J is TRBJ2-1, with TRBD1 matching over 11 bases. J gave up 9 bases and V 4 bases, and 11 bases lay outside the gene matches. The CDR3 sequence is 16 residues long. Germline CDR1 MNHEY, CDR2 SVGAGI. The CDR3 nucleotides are TGTGCCAGCAGTTCCAAGGGACAGGGGGTTTATGGTGAGCAGTTCTTC. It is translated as CASSSKGQGVYGEQFF.

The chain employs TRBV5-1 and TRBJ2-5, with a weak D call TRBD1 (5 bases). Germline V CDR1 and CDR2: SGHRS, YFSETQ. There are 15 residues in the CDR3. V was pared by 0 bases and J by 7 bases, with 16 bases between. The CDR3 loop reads CASSLGDSGPGTQYF. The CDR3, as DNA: TGCGCCAGCAGCTTGGGTGACAGTGGGCCGGGGACCCAGTACTTC.

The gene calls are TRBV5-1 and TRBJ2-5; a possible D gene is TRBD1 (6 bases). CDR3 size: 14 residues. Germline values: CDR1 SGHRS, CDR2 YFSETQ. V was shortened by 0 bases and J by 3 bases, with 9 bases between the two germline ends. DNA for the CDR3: TGCGCCAGCAGCTTGGAGGGACAAAAAGAGACCCAGTACTTC. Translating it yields CASSLEGQKETQYF.

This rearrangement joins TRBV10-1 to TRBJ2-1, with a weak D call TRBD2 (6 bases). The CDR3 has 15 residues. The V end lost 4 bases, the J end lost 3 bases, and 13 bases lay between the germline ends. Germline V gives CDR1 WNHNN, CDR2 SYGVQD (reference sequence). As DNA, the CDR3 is TGCGCCAGCAGTGCCAGACTGGGGGGCTACAATGAGCAGTTCTTC. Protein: CASSARLGGYNEQFF.

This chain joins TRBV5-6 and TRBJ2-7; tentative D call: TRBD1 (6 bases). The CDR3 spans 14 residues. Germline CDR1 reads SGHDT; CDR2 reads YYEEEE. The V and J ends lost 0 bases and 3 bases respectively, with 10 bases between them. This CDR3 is CASSLVGAGYEQYF. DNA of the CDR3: TGTGCCAGCAGCTTGGTGGGGGCTGGCTACGAGCAGTACTTC.

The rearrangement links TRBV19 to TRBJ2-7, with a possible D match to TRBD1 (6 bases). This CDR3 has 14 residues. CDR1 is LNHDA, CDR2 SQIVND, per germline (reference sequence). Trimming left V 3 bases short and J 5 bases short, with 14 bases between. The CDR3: CASSILARGNEQYF. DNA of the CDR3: TGTGCCAGTAGTATTCTGGCCAGGGGTAACGAGCAGTACTTC.

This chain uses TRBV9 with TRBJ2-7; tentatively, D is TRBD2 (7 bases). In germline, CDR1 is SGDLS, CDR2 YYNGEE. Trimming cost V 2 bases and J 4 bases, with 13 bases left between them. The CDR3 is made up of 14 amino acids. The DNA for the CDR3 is TGTGCCAGCAGCGTGGGGGGGCAGACATACGAGCAGTACTTC. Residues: CASSVGGQTYEQYF.

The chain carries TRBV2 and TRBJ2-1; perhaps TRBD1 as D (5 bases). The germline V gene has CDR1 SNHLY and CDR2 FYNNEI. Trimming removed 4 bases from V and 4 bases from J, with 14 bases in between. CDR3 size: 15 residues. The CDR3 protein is CASSATRQSYNEQFF. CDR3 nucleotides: TGTGCCAGCAGTGCCACCAGACAGTCTTACAATGAGCAGTTCTTC.

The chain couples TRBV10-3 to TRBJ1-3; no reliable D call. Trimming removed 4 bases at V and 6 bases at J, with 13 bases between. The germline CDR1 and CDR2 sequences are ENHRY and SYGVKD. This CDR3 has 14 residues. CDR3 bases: TGTGCCATCAGTGCAGACTCTACCCCAAACACCATATATTTT. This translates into CAISADSTPNTIYF.

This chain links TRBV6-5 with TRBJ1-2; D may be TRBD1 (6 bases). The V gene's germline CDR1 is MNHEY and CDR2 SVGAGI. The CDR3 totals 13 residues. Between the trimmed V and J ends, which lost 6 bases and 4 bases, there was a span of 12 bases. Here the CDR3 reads CASRPRGGYGYTF. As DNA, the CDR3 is TGTGCCAGCAGACCAAGGGGGGGCTATGGCTACACCTTC.

CDR3 residues: CASSPTGVEGNTIYF. The DNA for the CDR3 is TGTGCCAGCTCACCGACCGGGGTTGAAGGAAACACCATATATTTT. This sequence joins TRBV18 and TRBJ1-3; D not resolved. V lost 3 bases, J lost 4 bases, and 13 bases lay in between. The CDR3 loop spans 15 amino acids. CDR1 and CDR2 (germline): KGHSH, LQKENI.

CDR3 sequence reads: CASSPPEGSLGRQYF. DNA for the CDR3: TGTGCCAGCTCACCACCGGAGGGTAGCCTAGGGAGGCAGTACTTC. The gene calls are TRBV18 and TRBJ2-7; possibly TRBD2 for D (6 bases). Germline V gives CDR1 KGHSH, CDR2 LQKENI. V was trimmed by 0 bases and J by 9 bases, leaving 18 bases between them. The CDR3 is 15 residues long. Filled out from reference TRBV18 and TRBJ2-7, the complete variable domain reads NAGVMQNPRHLVRRRGQEARLRCSPMKGHSHVYWYRQLPEEGLKFMVYLQKENIIDESGMPKERFSAEFPKEGPSILRIQQVVRGDSAAYFCASSPPEGSLGRQYFGPGTRLTVT.

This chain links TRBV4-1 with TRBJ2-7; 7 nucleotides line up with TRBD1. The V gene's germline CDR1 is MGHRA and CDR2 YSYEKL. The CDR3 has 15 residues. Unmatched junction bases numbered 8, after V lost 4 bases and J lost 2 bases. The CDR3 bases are TGCGCCAGCAGCCCGGCCGGGACAGTGACCTACGAGCAGTACTTC. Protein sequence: CASSPAGTVTYEQYF.

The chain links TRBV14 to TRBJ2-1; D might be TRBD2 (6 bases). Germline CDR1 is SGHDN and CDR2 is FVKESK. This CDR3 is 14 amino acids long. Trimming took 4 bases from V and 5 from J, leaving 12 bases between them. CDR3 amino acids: CASSPRLVNNEQFF. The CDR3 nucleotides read TGTGCCAGCAGCCCGAGACTAGTGAACAATGAGCAGTTCTTC.

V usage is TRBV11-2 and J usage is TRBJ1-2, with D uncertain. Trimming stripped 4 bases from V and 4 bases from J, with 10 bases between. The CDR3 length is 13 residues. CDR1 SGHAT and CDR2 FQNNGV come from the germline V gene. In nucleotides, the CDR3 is TGTGCCAGCAGCTCCGGACTGGGCTATGGCTACACCTTC. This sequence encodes CASSSGLGYGYTF.

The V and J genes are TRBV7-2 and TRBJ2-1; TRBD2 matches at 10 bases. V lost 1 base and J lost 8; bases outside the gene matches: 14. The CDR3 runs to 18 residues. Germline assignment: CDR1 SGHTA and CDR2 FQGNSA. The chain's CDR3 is CASSLVSGGGGSPYEQFF. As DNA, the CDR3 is TGTGCCAGCAGCTTAGTAAGCGGGGGGGGCGGCAGCCCATATGAGCAGTTCTTC.

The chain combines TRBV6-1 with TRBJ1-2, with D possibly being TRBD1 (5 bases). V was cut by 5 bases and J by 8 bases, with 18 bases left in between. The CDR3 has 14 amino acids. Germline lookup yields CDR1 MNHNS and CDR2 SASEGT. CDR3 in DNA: TGTGCCAGCAGTTCGGGACTGCATATCGAGGGCTACACCTTC. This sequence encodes CASSSGLHIEGYTF.

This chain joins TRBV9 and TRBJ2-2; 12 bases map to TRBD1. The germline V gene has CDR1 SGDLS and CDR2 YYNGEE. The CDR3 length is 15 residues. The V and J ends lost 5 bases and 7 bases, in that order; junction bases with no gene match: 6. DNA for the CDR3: TGTGCCAGCAGAGAGGGACAGGGGGCTAACGGGGAGCTGTTTTTT. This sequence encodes CASREGQGANGELFF.

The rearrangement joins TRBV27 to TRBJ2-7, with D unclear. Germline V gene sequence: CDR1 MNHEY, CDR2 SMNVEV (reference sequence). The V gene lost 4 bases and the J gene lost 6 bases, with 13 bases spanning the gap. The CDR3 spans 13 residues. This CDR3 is CASSSSQTPEQYF. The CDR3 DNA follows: TGTGCCAGCAGTTCCAGCCAGACTCCCGAGCAGTACTTC.